The rows below give T cell receptor beta chains drawn from one sample of a study of CD8 T cells in Susac syndrome. TCRdb called the immunoSEQ multiplex PCR reads again in MiXCR, with one record for every CDR3 protein. Of approximately 100,000 distinct CDR3 sequences listed, 92% are singletons. What was sequenced was CD8+ T cells from PBMCs. The source of these receptors is a human donor in good health. CDR3s include the opening cysteine and the closing phenylalanine or tryptophan. A D gene is named only where the DNA matches it firmly. Rows may omit the clone size; those that give it use once, few, many or a size class.

J: TRBJ2-1
D: -
V: TRBV20-1
size: -
CDR3: CSARVTPLTVPLRNEQFF
DNA: TGCAGTGCTAGGGTGACACCGCTTACGGTACCTCTACGTAATGAGCAGTTCTTC

J: TRBJ2-2
D: -
V: TRBV19
size: -
CDR3: CASSMGTSGTGELFF
DNA: TGTGCCAGTAGTATGGGGACTTCCGGAACCGGGGAGCTGTTTTTT

J: TRBJ2-5
D: TRBD1
V: TRBV7-2
size: -
CDR3: CASSPVPLTGGVETQYF
DNA: TGTGCCAGCAGCCCAGTCCCCTTAACAGGGGGCGTAGAGACCCAGTACTTC

J: TRBJ2-7
D: -
V: TRBV5-1
size: -
CDR3: CASRQDATPSEQYF
DNA: TGCGCCAGCAGACAGGATGCGACCCCCAGCGAGCAGTACTTC

J: TRBJ1-2
D: TRBD1
V: TRBV5-6
size: -
CDR3: CASSRGTGAARTNYGYTF
DNA: TGTGCCAGCAGCCGTGGGACAGGGGCCGCCCGGACTAACTATGGCTACACCTTC

J: TRBJ2-7
D: -
V: TRBV12-3/TRBV12-4
size: few
CDR3: CASSQDSSYEQYF
DNA: TGTGCCAGCAGCCAGGACAGCTCCTACGAGCAGTACTTC

J: TRBJ2-7
D: TRBD2
V: TRBV20-1
size: -
CDR3: CSARTTAGPEEQYF
DNA: TGCAGTGCTAGAACGACAGCGGGGCCAGAAGAGCAGTACTTC

J: TRBJ2-2
D: TRBD1
V: TRBV7-7
size: -
CDR3: CASSHGTGGAGGELFF
DNA: TGTGCCAGCAGCCACGGGACAGGGGGCGCGGGCGGGGAGCTGTTTTTT

J: TRBJ1-2
D: TRBD1
V: TRBV12-3/TRBV12-4
size: -
CDR3: CASSTGTGRYGYTF
DNA: TGTGCCAGCAGTACCGGGACAGGGAGGTATGGCTACACCTTC

J: TRBJ1-5
D: -
V: TRBV3-1
size: -
CDR3: CASSQDVGAGQPQHF
DNA: TGTGCCAGCAGCCAAGATGTGGGGGCGGGTCAGCCCCAGCATTTT

J: TRBJ1-1
D: -
V: TRBV6-5
size: -
CDR3: CASSYRGNTEAFF
DNA: TGTGCCAGCAGTTACCGAGGGAACACTGAAGCTTTCTTT

J: TRBJ1-4
D: -
V: TRBV30
size: -
CDR3: CAWTPGRELFF
DNA: TGTGCCTGGACCCCGGGACGAGAACTGTTTTTT

J: TRBJ1-2
D: -
V: TRBV6-6
size: once
CDR3: CASSPMGVGDGYTF
DNA: TGTGCCAGCAGCCCGATGGGAGTAGGAGATGGCTACACCTTC

J: TRBJ2-3
D: -
V: TRBV20-1
size: -
CDR3: CSAPGPDTQYF
DNA: TGCAGTGCTCCAGGGCCAGATACGCAGTATTTT

J: TRBJ2-2
D: -
V: TRBV29-1
size: -
CDR3: CSVQGSGELFF
DNA: TGCAGCGTCCAGGGTTCCGGGGAGCTGTTTTTT

J: TRBJ2-7
D: -
V: TRBV20-1
size: -
CDR3: CSALNGGKPYF
DNA: TGCAGTGCCTTGAACGGGGGCAAACCGTACTTC

J: TRBJ2-3
D: TRBD1
V: TRBV18
size: -
CDR3: CASALYRGRDTQYF
DNA: TGTGCCAGCGCCTTATACAGGGGACGCGATACGCAGTATTTT

J: TRBJ1-2
D: -
V: TRBV2
size: -
CDR3: CASSEPDSYGYTF
DNA: TGTGCCAGCAGTGAACCAGATTCCTATGGCTACACCTTC

J: TRBJ2-5
D: -
V: TRBV29-1
size: -
CDR3: CSVGPGTSETQYF
DNA: TGCAGCGTTGGCCCGGGCACTTCAGAGACCCAGTACTTC

J: TRBJ2-2
D: -
V: TRBV2
size: once
CDR3: CASSSGDGYTGELFF
DNA: TGTGCCAGCAGTTCTGGGGACGGATACACCGGGGAGCTGTTTTTT

J: TRBJ2-1
D: TRBD2
V: TRBV2
size: -
CDR3: CASSVGTSGYNEQFF
DNA: TGTGCCAGCAGCGTTGGGACTAGCGGATACAATGAGCAGTTCTTC

J: TRBJ2-7
D: TRBD1
V: TRBV9
size: -
CDR3: CASSVAGGYNDEQYF
DNA: TGTGCCAGCAGCGTAGCAGGGGGCTATAACGACGAGCAGTACTTC

J: TRBJ2-7
D: -
V: TRBV30
size: few
CDR3: CAWSVRGYEQYF
DNA: TGTGCCTGGAGTGTACGAGGGTACGAGCAGTACTTC

J: TRBJ1-2
D: -
V: TRBV18
size: -
CDR3: CASSPPTLTGSNGYTF
DNA: TGTGCCAGCTCACCTCCAACCCTGACAGGATCTAATGGCTACACCTTC

J: TRBJ2-1
D: -
V: TRBV29-1
size: -
CDR3: CSVAAGSYNEQFF
DNA: TGCAGCGTTGCGGCAGGATCCTACAATGAGCAGTTCTTC

J: TRBJ2-6
D: -
V: TRBV19
size: -
CDR3: CASSRGSLLSGANVLTF
DNA: TGTGCCAGTAGTCGGGGCAGTCTACTCTCTGGGGCCAACGTCCTGACTTTC

J: TRBJ1-2
D: TRBD1
V: TRBV6-5
size: -
CDR3: CASSYAGQGFGYTF
DNA: TGTGCCAGCAGTTACGCGGGACAGGGATTCGGCTACACCTTC